This T cell receptor (beta chain) is from a study of blood T cell repertoires in COVID-19. Using immunoSEQ multiplex PCR, the repertoire was profiled, and TCRdb retains in-frame clones only, with some absent. The sample lists approximately 45,000 clones; about 86% were seen once. The CDR3 length is 14 residues. In germline, CDR1 is SGHRS, CDR2 YFSETQ. After removal of 2 bases from V and 3 bases from J, the junction contained 3 bases not matched to a gene. This chain connects TRBV5-1 to TRBJ2-7; TRBD1 matches 9 bases. The sequencing sample was made of peripheral blood. The receptor comes from a woman older than 75 with acute or convalescent COVID-19. The CDR3 region has the DNA TGCGCCAGCAGCTTTTGGACAGGGGTCTACGAGCAGTACTTC. Its translation is CASSFWTGVYEQYF.